What follows are 28 T cell receptor beta chains derived from one specimen sequenced in a study of early T cells in non-severe SARS-CoV-2 infection. TCRdb fed the 5' RACE reads into MiXCR, producing one record per CDR3 protein. The table lists 55,000 to 85,000 distinct CDR3 sequences, 9% to 15% of them singletons. Sequencing was performed on whole blood. The receptors here all came from an adult who was a healthcare worker with PCR-confirmed SARS-CoV-2 infection or an uninfected control (not recorded which).

This clonotype was recorded a few times. V usage is TRBV10-2 and J usage is TRBJ2-1; 12 bases agree with TRBD2. Germline loops: CDR1 WSHSY, CDR2 SAAADI. V shed 7 bases, J shed 3 bases, and the junction held 4 bases outside the gene matches. The CDR3 length is 15 residues. The CDR3 DNA is TGCGCCAGCACGACTAGCGGGGGTTACTACAATGAGCAGTTCTTC. Protein product: CASTTSGGYYNEQFF.

About this clonotype: This may arise from a read error, as a much more abundant clone is one base away. The V gene is TRBV12-3 or TRBV12-4, the J gene TRBJ2-3, with D unclear. The CDR3 covers 16 residues. The chain's CDR3 is CASSPLEDRSTDTRYF. The DNA of the CDR3 is TGTGCCAGCAGTCCTTTAGAGGACCGTAGCACAGATACGCGGTATTTT.

V gene TRBV4-1 combines with J gene TRBJ2-3; tentative D call: TRBD2 (6 bases). The CDR3 spans 16 residues. V lost 6 bases and J 4 bases, leaving 20 bases between the germline ends. Germline-derived CDR1 and CDR2 are MGHRA and YSYEKL. CDR3 nucleotide sequence: TGCGCCAGCAGTCGGACCCCCAAGGAGGGTGCAGATACGCAGTATTTT. It translates to CASSRTPKEGADTQYF.

This clonotype appeared many times. The chain joins TRBV27 to TRBJ2-5; D is uncertain. The CDR3 contains 12 residues. With 5 bases removed from V and 0 bases from J, the gap between germline ends came to 4 bases. Germline V gene sequence: CDR1 MNHEY, CDR2 SMNVEV (reference sequence). For the CDR3, the DNA is TGTGCCAGCAGTCCGAACCAAGAGACCCAGTACTTC. Residues: CASSPNQETQYF.

This clonotype has just a few counts. The chain uses TRBV6-5 and TRBJ2-7; possibly TRBD2 for D (6 bases). Looked up from germline, CDR1 is MNHEY and CDR2 is SVGAGI. This CDR3 has 14 amino acids. Trimming cost V 5 bases and J 6 bases, with 17 bases left between them. CDR3 region: CASSPPVRGGEQYF. The CDR3 DNA is TGTGCCAGCAGTCCCCCGGTGCGGGGCGGCGAGCAGTACTTC.

This clonotype was detected a few times. The V gene is TRBV27, the J gene TRBJ2-1, with TRBD2 as a possible D gene (5 bases). Per germline, CDR1 MNHEY and CDR2 SMNVEV (reference sequence). The CDR3 runs 14 residues. The V gene lost 2 bases and the J gene lost 9 bases, with 14 bases spanning the gap. CDR3: CASSLDYGVVEQFF. The CDR3 DNA reads as TGTGCCAGCAGTTTAGACTATGGGGTCGTTGAGCAGTTCTTC.

The chain joins TRBV5-6 to TRBJ1-1; D is uncertain. Trimming cost V 4 bases and J 1 base, with 14 bases left between them. The CDR3 loop spans 15 amino acids. The germline V gene has CDR1 SGHDT and CDR2 YYEEEE. As DNA, the CDR3 is TGTGCCAGCAGCCACGCTCTCCGGGAGAACACTGAAGCTTTCTTT. It specifies CASSHALRENTEAFF. Together with reference TRBV5-6 and TRBJ1-1, the CDR3 gives the full variable domain: DAGVTQSPTHLIKTRGQQVTLRCSPKSGHDTVSWYQQALGQGPQFIFQYYEEEERQRGNFPDRFSGHQFPNYSSELNVNALLLGDSALYLCASSHALRENTEAFFGQGTRLTVV.

On this clonotype: This may stem from a read error, because a much larger clone lies one nucleotide away. The rearrangement uses TRBV7-9 and TRBJ1-2; D remains ambiguous. Trimming pared 11 bases from V and 4 bases from J, leaving 11 bases between. Germline V gene lookup returns CDR1 SEHNR and CDR2 FQNEAQ (reference sequence). The CDR3 has 11 residues. This chain's CDR3 is CAPPRLYGYTF. The CDR3 nucleotides are TGTGCCCCTCCACGGCTCTATGGCTACACCTTC.

This clonotype was detected a few times. This rearrangement joins TRBV7-9 to TRBJ2-3, with D tentatively TRBD2 (5 bases). The CDR3 has 16 residues. The germline CDR1 and CDR2 sequences are SEHNR and FQNEAQ (reference sequence). V was trimmed by 3 bases and J by 8 bases, leaving 21 bases between them. CDR3: CASSFLRSRGLGTQYF. CDR3 coding DNA: TGTGCCAGCAGCTTTTTGCGGAGCAGAGGGTTGGGTACGCAGTATTTT.

This clonotype was detected many times. The chain employs TRBV19 and TRBJ2-5; a possible D gene is TRBD1 (5 bases). This CDR3 has 16 residues. Trimming left V 1 base short and J 5 bases short, with 17 bases between. Germline V gene lookup returns CDR1 LNHDA and CDR2 SQIVND (reference sequence). The CDR3 spells CASSIGQFDRGETQYF. CDR3 nucleotide sequence: TGTGCCAGTAGTATAGGACAGTTCGATCGCGGTGAGACCCAGTACTTC. Based on the CDR3 plus reference TRBV19 and TRBJ2-5, the full variable domain is DGGITQSPKYLFRKEGQNVTLSCEQNLNHDAMYWYRQDPGQGLRLIYYSQIVNDFQKGDIAEGYSVSREKKESFPLTVTSAQKNPTAFYLCASSIGQFDRGETQYFGPGTRLLVL.

This clonotype was detected many times. The chain joins TRBV20-1 to TRBJ2-7; 7 bases line up with TRBD2. V was pared by 1 base and J by 3 bases, with 3 bases of the junction left unmatched. The CDR3 contains 13 residues. Germline V CDR1 and CDR2: DFQATT, SNEGSKA (reference sequence). The CDR3 here is CSARGLADYEQYF. The CDR3 region has the DNA TGCAGTGCTAGAGGCCTAGCGGACTACGAGCAGTACTTC.

This clonotype was seen a handful of times. The chain is built from TRBV7-2 and TRBJ1-1, with D unclear. Germline V gives CDR1 SGHTA, CDR2 FQGNSA. V lost 0 bases and J 0 bases, leaving 11 bases between the germline ends. CDR3 length equals 16 residues. The CDR3 protein is CASSLAQEGMNTEAFF. The CDR3 DNA reads as TGTGCCAGCAGCTTAGCGCAAGAAGGGATGAACACTGAAGCTTTCTTT.

This rearrangement joins TRBV11-2 to TRBJ2-1; no clear D. V gave up 3 bases and J gave up 3 bases, with 9 bases separating them. The CDR3 is 14 residues long. Per germline, CDR1 SGHAT and CDR2 FQNNGV. CDR3 nucleotide sequence: TGTGCCAGCAGCTTCACACGTTTCTACAATGAGCAGTTCTTC. Protein product: CASSFTRFYNEQFF.

This clonotype was seen a handful of times. The chain carries TRBV7-2 and TRBJ2-2; D may be TRBD1 or TRBD2 (5 bases each). This CDR3 contains 16 residues. CDR1 SGHTA and CDR2 FQGNSA come from the germline V gene. V dropped 5 bases and J dropped 4 bases, with 17 bases sitting between them. CDR3 residues: CASSPGRGSGTGELFF. CDR3 DNA sequence: TGTGCCAGCAGCCCCGGACGGGGCTCGGGCACCGGGGAGCTGTTTTTT.

This clonotype was seen at least ten times. The gene calls are TRBV18 and TRBJ2-1, with D possibly matching TRBD1 (6 bases). CDR1 is KGHSH, CDR2 LQKENI, per germline. CDR3 length: 16 amino acids. V was pared by 6 bases and J by 4 bases, with 19 bases between. The CDR3 region is CASSEVTGFRYNEQFF. As DNA, the CDR3 is TGTGCCAGCTCGGAGGTAACAGGGTTTCGGTACAATGAGCAGTTCTTC.

This clonotype was observed at least ten times. The J gene is TRBJ1-1, the V gene TRBV6-6, with TRBD1 matching 7 bases. Trimming at V came to 6 bases and at J to 1 base, leaving 5 bases not matched to a gene. The CDR3 runs to 14 residues. Germline lookup yields CDR1 MNHNY and CDR2 SVGAGI (reference sequence). The CDR3 nucleotides are TGTGCCAGCAGGCGACAGGGACCGAACACTGAAGCTTTCTTT. Its protein is CASRRQGPNTEAFF.

This clonotype was found many times. The J gene is TRBJ1-4, the V gene TRBV14; a possible D gene is TRBD1 (5 bases). The length of the CDR3 is 12 residues. Between the trimmed V and J ends, which lost 2 bases and 13 bases, there was a span of 11 bases. Germline values: CDR1 SGHDN, CDR2 FVKESK. The CDR3 loop is CASSQITDRLFF. CDR3 nucleotide sequence: TGTGCCAGCAGCCAAATCACCGACAGACTGTTTTTT.

This clonotype came up many times. This chain uses TRBV4-1 with TRBJ2-7, with unresolved D. Germline V gives CDR1 MGHRA, CDR2 YSYEKL. Trimming took off 4 bases at V and 7 bases at J, with 11 bases between the two ends. The CDR3 runs 12 residues. The DNA of the CDR3 is TGCGCCAGCAGCCCCAACGGCCTGGAGCAGTACTTC. Amino acid sequence: CASSPNGLEQYF.

The CDR3 sequence is CASSRGLAGKYNEQFF. Written as DNA, the CDR3 is TGTGCCAGCAGTCGAGGGCTAGCGGGGAAATACAATGAGCAGTTCTTC. The V gene is TRBV6-1, the J gene TRBJ2-1; TRBD2 matches 9 bases. Per germline, CDR1 MNHNS and CDR2 SASEGT. V lost 5 bases to trimming and J lost 4 bases; unmatched junction nucleotides: 9. This CDR3 contains 16 residues.

This clonotype was observed a few times. The chain has TRBV7-9 and TRBJ1-1; D is uncertain. This CDR3 is 14 amino acids long. V lost 3 bases to trimming and J lost 4 bases, with 12 bases between them. Germline-derived CDR1 and CDR2 are SEHNR and FQNEAQ (reference sequence). The chain's CDR3 is CASSFEGPSTEAFF. The CDR3 DNA reads TGTGCCAGCAGCTTCGAGGGTCCTAGCACTGAAGCTTTCTTT.

The gene calls are TRBV9 and TRBJ2-2; D not resolved. Trimming removed 0 bases at V and 6 bases at J, with 3 bases between. The CDR3 extends over 12 amino acids. Germline lookup yields CDR1 SGDLS and CDR2 YYNGEE. The CDR3 protein is CASSVAAGELFF. The CDR3 DNA reads TGTGCCAGCAGCGTAGCGGCCGGGGAGCTGTTTTTT.

V is TRBV5-8 and J is TRBJ1-1; D is uncertain. Germline CDR1 SGHTS, CDR2 YDEGEE. V shed 0 bases and J shed 0 bases, with 6 bases lying between them. There are 14 residues in the CDR3. The CDR3 DNA sequence: TGTGCCAGCAGCTTGGACAGTATGAACACTGAAGCTTTCTTT. Residues: CASSLDSMNTEAFF.

The rearrangement links TRBV29-1 to TRBJ2-3; 9 positions agree with TRBD2. J lost 0 bases, V lost 4 bases, and 2 bases had no gene match. Germline V CDR1 and CDR2: SQVTM, ANQGSEA. There are 14 residues in the CDR3. The CDR3 is CSVGTSVSTDTQYF. CDR3 bases: TGCAGCGTTGGGACTAGCGTGAGCACAGATACGCAGTATTTT.

This clonotype appeared many times. The chain joins TRBV5-1 to TRBJ2-7; D possibly matches TRBD1 or TRBD2 (5 bases each). CDR1 SGHRS and CDR2 YFSETQ come from the germline V gene. This CDR3 has 13 amino acids. Trimming shortened V by 3 bases and J by 6 bases, and 13 bases separated the two germline ends. In DNA, the CDR3 is TGCGCCAGCAGCTCGACAGTTGAGGGCGAGCAGTACTTC. It codes for CASSSTVEGEQYF.

This rearrangement joins TRBV27 to TRBJ2-3; 9 nucleotides match TRBD1. The V gene end was trimmed by 0 bases and the J gene end by 0 bases; junction bases not matched to a gene: 7. The CDR3 sequence is 18 residues long. Germline V CDR1 and CDR2: MNHEY, SMNVEV (reference sequence). The CDR3 reads CASSLSTSGTGSTDTQYF. The DNA of the CDR3 is TGTGCCAGCAGTTTATCGACATCCGGGACAGGGAGCACAGATACGCAGTATTTT.

The chain couples TRBV5-1 to TRBJ2-3, with 8 bases matching TRBD2. Unmatched junction bases numbered 8, after V lost 5 bases and J lost 6 bases. The germline gives CDR1 SGHRS, CDR2 YFSETQ. The CDR3 contains 14 residues. This CDR3 is CASRPGGADDTQYF. In DNA, the CDR3 is TGCGCCAGCAGGCCCGGGGGGGCCGACGATACGCAGTATTTT.

This clonotype was found many times. The chain joins TRBV15 to TRBJ1-6; D might be TRBD1 (5 bases). CDR1 is LNHNV, CDR2 YYDKDF, per germline (reference sequence). The CDR3 has 14 residues. V lost 5 bases and J 6 bases, leaving 11 bases between the germline ends. CDR3 coding DNA: TGTGCCACCAGCCGTACTGGGACTAATTCACCCCTCCACTTT. It yields the protein CATSRTGTNSPLHF. Looking up the rest from reference TRBV15 and TRBJ1-6 gives the full variable domain: DAMVIQNPRYQVTQFGKPVTLSCSQTLNHNVMYWYQQKSSQAPKLLFHYYDKDFNNEADTPDNFQSRRPNTSFCFLDIRSPGLGDTAMYLCATSRTGTNSPLHFGNGTRLTVT.

This clonotype was seen more than once but under ten times. This chain joins TRBV3-1 and TRBJ2-7; D remains unclear. The V and J ends lost 3 bases and 1 base respectively, with 10 bases between them. CDR1 is LGHDT and CDR2 is YNNKEL in the germline V gene (reference sequence). CDR3 size: 14 residues. Written as DNA, the CDR3 is TGTGCCAGCAGCCACGGACGCTCTTCCTACGAGCAGTACTTC. This encodes CASSHGRSSYEQYF.